Detailed here is one T cell receptor beta chain. The data originate from a study of cytomegalovirus exposure and HLA in healthy donors. Sequencing was performed with immunoSEQ multiplex PCR; in TCRdb, only in-frame clones are kept and a portion is missing. In the table there are about 250,000 clones, roughly 87% of which are singletons. CDR1 and CDR2 (germline): LNHDA, SQIVND (reference sequence). V lost 3 bases, J lost 9 bases, and 6 bases stayed unmatched. This CDR3 is 13 amino acids long. The chain couples TRBV19 to TRBJ1-2, with TRBD1 identical over 8 bases. The source is a young man in good health and CMV-seropositive. The sequencing input was PBMCs. The CDR3 is CASSMGQVSSYTF. CDR3 DNA: TGTGCCAGTAGTATGGGACAGGTTTCAAGCTACACCTTC.